What follows are 7 T cell receptor beta chains derived from one specimen sequenced in a study of T cells in Graves' hyperthyroidism and ophthalmopathy. The source material, RNA transcripts, was used to amplify TCR beta CDR3 regions. The HTBI primer set was used in a first-round RT-PCR of the TCR CDR3. TCRdb used MiXCR to reprocess the multiplex PCR reads, holding one entry per CDR3 protein. Of 700,000 or so distinct CDR3 sequences listed, 16% are singletons. The sample consisted of blood. The receptors derive from a man aged 18 to 30 with Graves' hyperthyroidism.

The gene calls are TRBV29-1 and TRBJ1-1; D gene ambiguous. V was clipped by 1 base and J by 7 bases, with 7 bases between them. The length of the CDR3 is 11 residues. Germline V gene sequence: CDR1 SQVTM, CDR2 ANQGSEA. The CDR3 region is CSVEGGFEAFF. CDR3 in DNA: TGCAGCGTTGAAGGAGGATTTGAAGCTTTCTTT. Variable domain in full (rest from reference TRBV29-1 and TRBJ1-1): SAVISQKPSRDICQRGTSLTIQCQVDSQVTMMFWYRQQPGQSLTLIATANQGSEATYESGFVIDKFPISRPNLTFSTLTVSNMSPEDSSIYLCSVEGGFEAFFGQGTRLTVV.

This clonotype was seen ten or more times. The rearrangement uses TRBV12-3 or TRBV12-4 and TRBJ2-1; D is possibly TRBD2 (6 bases). The CDR3 length is 16 residues. Trimming took off 1 base at V and 4 bases at J, with 14 bases between the two ends. The CDR3 region has the DNA TGTGCCAGCAGTTTAGGCGGGAACAAGTGGTACAATGAGCAGTTCTTC. Amino acid sequence: CASSLGGNKWYNEQFF.

This clonotype was observed at least ten times. V is TRBV24-1 and J is TRBJ1-2; possibly TRBD1 for D (5 bases). Trimming shortened V by 7 bases and J by 0 bases, and 14 bases separated the two germline ends. This CDR3 spans 15 amino acids. CDR1 is KGHDR, CDR2 SFDVKD, per germline. The CDR3 DNA follows: TGTGCCACCAGAGCGGGGACGAACGCTAACTATGGCTACACCTTC. It encodes CATRAGTNANYGYTF.

To note about this clonotype: The junction departs from germline at one end; a sequencing error may be responsible. The V gene is TRBV20-1, the J gene TRBJ2-3; 9 bases align to TRBD2. The V gene's germline CDR1 is DFQATT and CDR2 SNEGSKA (reference sequence). The CDR3 extends over 15 amino acids. In DNA, the CDR3 is TGCAGTGCTGGAGATAGCGGGAGCGGGACAGATACGCAGTATTTT. Its protein is CSAGDSGSGTDTQYF.

This clonotype occurred a few times. This chain links TRBV7-9 with TRBJ1-3; the D is unclear. CDR1 SEHNR and CDR2 FQNEAQ come from the germline V gene (reference sequence). Trimming removed 5 bases at V and 0 bases at J, with 8 bases between. This CDR3 comprises 14 residues. CDR3 coding DNA: TGTGCCAGCAGCGCGCGGGACTCTGGAAACACCATATATTTT. This sequence encodes CASSARDSGNTIYF.

The chain couples TRBV6-1 to TRBJ2-5, with 8 bases aligning to TRBD2. CDR3 size: 15 residues. Trimming removed 6 bases from V and 1 base from J; junction bases left unmatched: 7. Germline values: CDR1 MNHNS, CDR2 SASEGT. DNA of the CDR3: TGTGCCAGCAGACCCTCACTAGCGGTCCAAGAGACCCAGTACTTC. Translation: CASRPSLAVQETQYF.

The chain recombines TRBV14 with TRBJ2-5; 9 bases agree with TRBD1. V shed 10 bases and J 7 bases; nucleotides not matched to a gene: 22. This CDR3 comprises 17 residues. In germline, CDR1 is SGHDN, CDR2 FVKESK. The CDR3 protein is CATAGDSGTGPNGTQYF. The CDR3 DNA reads as TGTGCCACCGCCGGCGACTCCGGGACAGGGCCCAACGGGACCCAGTACTTC.